This entry lists 32 T cell receptor beta chains sequenced from one sample in a study of human T cells and chemical hapten exposure. The sample's time point: pre-sensitization, week 0. Treatment meaning: therapeutic diphenylcyclopropenone sensitization with weekly scalp DPC. TCRdb independently ran MiXCR on the RACE reads; one entry per CDR3 protein. The sample has a few hundred thousand distinct CDR3 sequences; approximately 5% are singletons. The input for sequencing was whole blood, taken in connection with sensitization to the hapten diphenylcyclopropenone (DPC). All receptors derive from a woman between 18 and 29 years old with alopecia areata. Some clones in this sample may be carry-over from other donors' samples.

This clonotype was seen a handful of times. The J gene is TRBJ2-3, the V gene TRBV5-6; TRBD1 agrees at 7 bases. Trimming removed 1 base from V and 2 bases from J; junction bases left unmatched: 7. The CDR3 length is 16 residues. From germline, CDR1 is SGHDT and CDR2 YYEEEE. Written as DNA, the CDR3 is TGTGCCAGCAGCTTGCTTCGGACAGGTATCACAGATACGCAGTATTTT. It codes for CASSLLRTGITDTQYF.

In its sample, this clonotype was seen many times. The rearrangement uses TRBV28 and TRBJ2-7; D is ambiguous. There are 12 residues in the CDR3. Germline lookup yields CDR1 MDHEN and CDR2 SYDVKM. V lost 10 bases, J lost 5 bases, and 15 bases lay in between. This chain's CDR3 is CATWSSYDEQYF. In DNA, the CDR3 is TGTGCCACCTGGTCATCGTACGACGAGCAGTACTTC.

This clonotype occurred many times. This chain joins TRBV7-9 and TRBJ2-3; TRBD2 is a possible D gene (6 bases). Trimming shortened V by 5 bases and J by 6 bases, and 9 bases separated the two germline ends. CDR3 length equals 12 residues. The germline CDR1 and CDR2 sequences are SEHNR and FQNEAQ (reference sequence). The CDR3 sequence is CASSPAGDTQYF. The CDR3 DNA follows: TGTGCCAGCAGCCCCGCGGGGGATACGCAGTATTTT.

This clonotype was seen ten or more times. This rearrangement joins TRBV28 to TRBJ1-1, with D possibly matching TRBD1 (6 bases). The V gene lost 6 bases and the J gene lost 0 bases, with 14 bases spanning the gap. CDR3 length equals 15 residues. Germline V CDR1 and CDR2: MDHEN, SYDVKM. The CDR3 nucleotides read TGTGCCAGCAGGATAGGGGGTTCTATGAACACTGAAGCTTTCTTT. Translated: CASRIGGSMNTEAFF.

Comment on this clonotype: A much bigger clone sits one base away, suggesting this may be a read error. The CDR3 reads CASNLLEGQGEGNTIYF. CDR3 DNA: TGTGCCAGCAACTTGCTGGAAGGGCAAGGAGAGGGAAACACCATATATTTT. This sequence joins TRBV11-2 and TRBJ1-3; D not resolved. From germline, CDR1 is SGHAT and CDR2 FQNNGV. Trimming took 7 bases from V and 4 from J, leaving 23 bases between them. This CDR3 has 17 amino acids.

This clonotype occurred many times. The chain couples TRBV5-6 to TRBJ1-5; unclear D gene. CDR1 SGHDT and CDR2 YYEEEE come from the germline V gene. V was shortened by 2 bases and J by 3 bases, with 18 bases between the two germline ends. This CDR3 has 17 amino acids. The CDR3 protein is CASSFGPAGGNNQPQHF. CDR3 sequence (DNA): TGTGCCAGCAGCTTTGGCCCGGCGGGAGGCAACAATCAGCCCCAGCATTTT.

This clonotype was detected only a few times. The DNA of the CDR3 is TGTGCCAGCAGCTTAAATAGGCCCCCCGGTACAGGACTTTACGAGCAGTACTTC. Its translation is CASSLNRPPGTGLYEQYF. The V and J genes are TRBV7-2 and TRBJ2-7; D could derive from TRBD1 or TRBD2 (5 bases each). The V gene lost 2 bases and the J gene lost 4 bases, with 24 bases spanning the gap. This CDR3 region has 18 residues. Germline values: CDR1 SGHTA, CDR2 FQGNSA. The entire variable domain, with the rest obtained from reference TRBV7-2 and TRBJ2-7, is as follows: GAGVSQSPSNKVTEKGKDVELRCDPISGHTALYWYRQSLGQGLEFLIYFQGNSAPDKSGLPSDRFSAERTGGSVSTLTIQRTQQEDSAVYLCASSLNRPPGTGLYEQYFGPGTRLTVT.

The chain recombines TRBV5-6 with TRBJ1-1; 10 positions agree with TRBD1. The germline V gene has CDR1 SGHDT and CDR2 YYEEEE. CDR3 length equals 17 residues. V was pared by 2 bases and J by 2 bases, with 9 bases of the junction left unmatched. CDR3 protein: CASSFSPGQGFNTEAFF. As DNA, the CDR3 is TGTGCCAGCAGCTTCTCCCCGGGACAGGGGTTCAACACTGAAGCTTTCTTT. The whole variable domain, filled in from reference TRBV5-6 and TRBJ1-1, reads DAGVTQSPTHLIKTRGQQVTLRCSPKSGHDTVSWYQQALGQGPQFIFQYYEEEERQRGNFPDRFSGHQFPNYSSELNVNALLLGDSALYLCASSFSPGQGFNTEAFFGQGTRLTVV.

This clonotype was seen more than once but under ten times. The V and J genes are TRBV6-1 and TRBJ1-3; TRBD1 might be the D (5 bases). V was cut by 1 base and J by 5 bases, with 12 bases left in between. Germline V gene lookup returns CDR1 MNHNS and CDR2 SASEGT. The CDR3 contains 15 residues. CDR3 sequence reads: CASSEGQPSRNTIYF. The DNA for the CDR3 is TGTGCCAGCAGTGAAGGACAGCCATCGAGAAACACCATATATTTT.

The chain joins TRBV6-6 to TRBJ1-4; 11 nucleotides match TRBD1. The CDR3 is 14 amino acids. V shed 5 bases and J 7 bases; nucleotides not matched to a gene: 3. The germline CDR1 and CDR2 sequences are MNHNY and SVGAGI (reference sequence). CDR3 DNA: TGTGCCAGCAGTAGGACAGGGGGCATTGAAAAACTGTTTTTT. It specifies CASSRTGGIEKLFF.

This clonotype was observed a few times. The chain uses TRBV4-3 and TRBJ2-5; D remains ambiguous. Germline loops: CDR1 LGHNA, CDR2 YSLEER. Trimming removed 0 bases from V and 7 bases from J, with 12 bases in between. CDR3 length equals 14 residues. In nucleotides, the CDR3 is TGCGCCAGCAGCCAAGATAGAGAGTCAGGGACCCAGTACTTC. Translated: CASSQDRESGTQYF.

This clonotype appeared a few times. The rearrangement links TRBV20-1 to TRBJ2-7; 8 nucleotides match TRBD2. CDR3 length: 15 amino acids. V shed 0 bases, J shed 3 bases, and the junction held 7 bases outside the gene matches. Germline CDR1 DFQATT, CDR2 SNEGSKA (reference sequence). CDR3 loop: CSAREASGGYYEQYF. CDR3 DNA: TGCAGTGCTAGAGAGGCGTCGGGGGGGTACTACGAGCAGTACTTC.

The CDR3 spells CASLMARGADTQYF. The DNA for the CDR3 is TGCGCCAGCCTTATGGCGCGGGGGGCAGATACGCAGTATTTT. This chain connects TRBV10-2 to TRBJ2-3; TRBD2 aligns across 8 bases. The CDR3 is 14 residues long. Germline V gives CDR1 WSHSY, CDR2 SAAADI. After removal of 8 bases from V and 4 bases from J, the junction contained 8 bases not matched to a gene.

There are many counts of this clonotype. This rearrangement joins TRBV9 to TRBJ2-2, with a weak D call TRBD1 (5 bases). V gave up 1 base and J gave up 4 bases, with 8 bases separating them. The CDR3 has 14 amino acids. Germline CDR1 reads SGDLS; CDR2 reads YYNGEE. The CDR3 is CASSVRQTTGELFF. The CDR3, as DNA: TGTGCCAGCAGCGTACGACAGACCACCGGGGAGCTGTTTTTT. Complete variable domain (other parts from reference TRBV9 and TRBJ2-2): DSGVTQTPKHLITATGQRVTLRCSPRSGDLSVYWYQQSLDQGLQFLIQYYNGEERAKGNILERFSAQQFPDLHSELNLSSLELGDSALYFCASSVRQTTGELFFGEGSRLTVL.

The chain employs TRBV7-9 and TRBJ2-3; D perhaps matches TRBD2 (5 bases). V lost 3 bases to trimming and J lost 2 bases, with 18 bases between them. In germline, CDR1 is SEHNR, CDR2 FQNEAQ (reference sequence). This CDR3 contains 17 residues. Here the CDR3 reads CASSFRLDSVITDTQYF. The CDR3 nucleotides are TGTGCCAGCAGCTTTCGACTGGACTCCGTGATCACAGATACGCAGTATTTT.

The J gene is TRBJ2-3, the V gene TRBV7-6; D is possibly TRBD2 (6 bases). Germline values: CDR1 SGHVS, CDR2 FNYEAQ. With 3 bases removed from V and 4 bases from J, the gap between germline ends came to 14 bases. CDR3 length equals 15 residues. CDR3 protein: CASSLGGLLSDTQYF. In DNA, the CDR3 is TGTGCCAGCAGCTTGGGAGGACTCCTATCAGATACGCAGTATTTT.

Turning to this clonotype: At one of its ends the junction is not consistent with the germline gene, which may arise from a read error. This rearrangement joins TRBV6-6 to TRBJ1-2, with 11 bases identical to TRBD1. The length of the CDR3 is 13 residues. CDR1 and CDR2 (germline): MNHNY, SVGAGI (reference sequence). DNA of the CDR3: TGTGCCAGCAGCCGGGGGGACAGGGGGAAAAGGCCCTTC. Its protein product is CASSRGDRGKRPF.

This clonotype appeared a few times. V gene TRBV29-1 combines with J gene TRBJ2-2; D remains unclear. Germline-derived CDR1 and CDR2 are SQVTM and ANQGSEA. This CDR3 is 12 amino acids long. V lost 4 bases, J lost 7 bases, and 10 bases lay in between. As DNA, the CDR3 is TGCAGCGTTGCCACCCGGAGCGGGGAGCTGTTTTTT. Amino acid sequence: CSVATRSGELFF.

This clonotype was picked up a small number of times. The chain carries TRBV28 and TRBJ1-6, with a tentative D call TRBD1 (6 bases). This CDR3 spans 12 amino acids. The germline V gene has CDR1 MDHEN and CDR2 SYDVKM. V was clipped by 10 bases and J by 9 bases, with 13 bases between them. CDR3 DNA: TGTGCCACCGGGACAAAAACTTCACCCCTCCACTTT. Translating gives CATGTKTSPLHF.

This chain uses TRBV6-1 with TRBJ2-1; D is unresolved. Germline assignment: CDR1 MNHNS and CDR2 SASEGT. There are 14 residues in the CDR3. V was clipped by 5 bases and J by 4 bases, with 12 bases between them. DNA of the CDR3: TGTGCCAGCAGTTCTAGTATTGGATACAATGAGCAGTTCTTC. It codes for CASSSSIGYNEQFF.

The V and J genes are TRBV10-3 and TRBJ2-3; the match to TRBD2 covers 13 bases. The CDR3 is 18 amino acids. The J segment lost 1 base and the V segment lost 2 bases, leaving 6 bases of the junction unmatched. Germline V gives CDR1 ENHRY, CDR2 SYGVKD. The CDR3 protein is CAISEPGLAGAGTDTQYF. Here the CDR3 DNA reads TGTGCCATCAGTGAGCCCGGACTAGCGGGGGCCGGCACAGATACGCAGTATTTT.

This clonotype was recorded many times. This chain joins TRBV7-2 and TRBJ1-2; D gene ambiguous. The CDR3 has 14 amino acids. The V gene's germline CDR1 is SGHTA and CDR2 FQGNSA. Trimming shortened V by 3 bases and J by 2 bases, and 10 bases separated the two germline ends. CDR3 protein: CASSFNSGNYGYTF. DNA of the CDR3: TGTGCCAGCAGCTTTAATTCAGGAAACTATGGCTACACCTTC.

The rearrangement links TRBV10-3 to TRBJ2-3, with a possible D match to TRBD2 (6 bases). Germline loops: CDR1 ENHRY, CDR2 SYGVKD. The CDR3 has 15 amino acids. With 10 bases removed from V and 5 bases from J, the gap between germline ends came to 22 bases. CDR3 DNA: TGTGCCACCGACCAAGCGGGCCGGCCTAGAGATACGCAGTATTTT. Translation gives CATDQAGRPRDTQYF.

This clonotype was seen at least ten times. This chain joins TRBV12-3 or TRBV12-4 and TRBJ2-5, with D possibly being TRBD2 (6 bases). Trimming took off 2 bases at V and 4 bases at J, with 14 bases between the two ends. This CDR3 comprises 15 residues. The CDR3 DNA follows: TGTGCCAGCAGTTTAAATAACGGGGACTCAGAGACCCAGTACTTC. It specifies CASSLNNGDSETQYF.

This clonotype showed up just a few times. The V gene is TRBV20-1, the J gene TRBJ2-3; possible D gene TRBD2, 6 bases. V gave up 0 bases and J gave up 1 base, with 8 bases separating them. Germline loops: CDR1 DFQATT, CDR2 SNEGSKA (reference sequence). This CDR3 has 14 amino acids. The CDR3 DNA sequence: TGCAGTGCTAGAGATCAGCGGGGCACAGATACGCAGTATTTT. Translation gives CSARDQRGTDTQYF.

This sequence joins TRBV5-4 and TRBJ1-2, with TRBD1 matching 11 bases. Looked up from germline, CDR1 is SGHNT and CDR2 is YYREEE (reference sequence). This CDR3 has 15 amino acids. V was clipped by 4 bases and J by 5 bases; unmatched bases: 7. CDR3 sequence (DNA): TGTGCCAGCAGCCCGAATGGGGACAGGGGGTATGGCTACACCTTC. This codes for CASSPNGDRGYGYTF.

There are many counts of this clonotype. The gene calls are TRBV28 and TRBJ2-1; 7 nucleotides align to TRBD1. CDR3 length equals 12 residues. Trimming at V came to 4 bases and at J to 9 bases, leaving 3 bases not matched to a gene. Germline V gene data show CDR1 as MDHEN and CDR2 as SYDVKM. The CDR3 nucleotides are TGTGCCAGCAGTTCACAGGGGACTGAGCAGTTCTTC. It encodes CASSSQGTEQFF.

V and J are TRBV6-2 or TRBV6-3 and TRBJ2-3; 8 nucleotides line up with TRBD2. Germline CDR1 and CDR2: MNHEY and SVGEGT. The length of the CDR3 is 18 residues. Unmatched junction bases numbered 19, after V lost 6 bases and J lost 5 bases. The CDR3 spells CASRLPEGRGGKEDTQYF. In DNA, the CDR3 is TGTGCCAGCAGACTCCCGGAAGGACGGGGGGGCAAGGAAGATACGCAGTATTTT.

This clonotype appeared a few times. The chain is built from TRBV12-3 or TRBV12-4 and TRBJ1-4; 10 nucleotides agree with TRBD1. This CDR3 is built from 14 residues. The ends lost 7 bases at V and 7 bases at J; junction bases unmatched: 6. In nucleotides, the CDR3 is TGTGCCAGCACCCTGGACAGGGGGGGTGAAAAACTGTTTTTT. It codes for CASTLDRGGEKLFF.

This clonotype was seen many times. This chain uses TRBV6-2 or TRBV6-3 with TRBJ1-5, with D unresolved. The ends were cut back, 2 bases at V and 3 bases at J, with 11 bases in the middle. This CDR3 contains 15 residues. CDR1 MNHEY and CDR2 SVGEGT come from the germline V gene. The CDR3 DNA sequence: TGTGCCAGCAGTTACCGTTACAGAACCAATCAGCCCCAGCATTTT. This codes for CASSYRYRTNQPQHF.

The chain has TRBV29-1 and TRBJ2-6; D not resolved. The CDR3 loop spans 15 amino acids. The germline CDR1 and CDR2 sequences are SQVTM and ANQGSEA. Trimming took 5 bases from V and 0 from J, leaving 11 bases between them. For the CDR3, the DNA is TGCAGCGTTACCGACGGCGGCTCTGGGGCCAACGTCCTGACTTTC. Translation gives CSVTDGGSGANVLTF.

This clonotype showed up just a few times. This rearrangement joins TRBV4-2 to TRBJ2-7, with D maybe TRBD1 (6 bases). Per the germline V gene, CDR1 is LGHNA and CDR2 is YNFKEQ. The CDR3 sequence is 13 residues long. Trimming took 4 bases from V and 3 from J, leaving 10 bases between them. Here the CDR3 DNA reads TGTGCCAGCAGCCCAGTGGACAGCTACGAGCAGTACTTC. The encoded protein is CASSPVDSYEQYF.